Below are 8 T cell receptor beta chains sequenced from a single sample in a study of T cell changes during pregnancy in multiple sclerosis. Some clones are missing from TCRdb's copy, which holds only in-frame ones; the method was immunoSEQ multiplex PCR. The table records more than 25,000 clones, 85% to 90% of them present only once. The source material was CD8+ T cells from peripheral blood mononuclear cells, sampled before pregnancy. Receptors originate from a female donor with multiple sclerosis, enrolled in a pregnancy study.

Written as DNA, the CDR3 is TGTGCCAGCAGCGGTACTAGCGGCTCTCCCTACAATGAGCAGTTCTTC. Amino acid sequence: CASSGTSGSPYNEQFF. The genes are TRBV2 and TRBJ2-1, with 8 nucleotides matching TRBD2. After removal of 6 bases from V and 2 bases from J, the junction contained 9 bases not matched to a gene. Looked up from germline, CDR1 is SNHLY and CDR2 is FYNNEI. This CDR3 has 16 residues.

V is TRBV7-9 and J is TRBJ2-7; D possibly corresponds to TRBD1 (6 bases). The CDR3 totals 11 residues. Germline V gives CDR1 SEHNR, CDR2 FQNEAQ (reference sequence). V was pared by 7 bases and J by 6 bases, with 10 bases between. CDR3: CASTPGAEQYF. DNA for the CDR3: TGTGCCAGCACCCCAGGGGCCGAGCAGTACTTC.

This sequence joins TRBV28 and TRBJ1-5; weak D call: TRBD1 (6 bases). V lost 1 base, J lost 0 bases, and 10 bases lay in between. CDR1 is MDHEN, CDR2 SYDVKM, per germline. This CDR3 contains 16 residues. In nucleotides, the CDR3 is TGTGCCAGCAGTTTATCTACAGGGATTAGCAATCAGCCCCAGCATTTT. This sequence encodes CASSLSTGISNQPQHF.

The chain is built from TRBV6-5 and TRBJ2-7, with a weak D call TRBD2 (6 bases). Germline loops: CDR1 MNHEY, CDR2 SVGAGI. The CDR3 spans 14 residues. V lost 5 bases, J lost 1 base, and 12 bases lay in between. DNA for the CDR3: TGTGCCAGCAGTCAAATCGGGACTTCCTACGAGCAGTACTTC. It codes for CASSQIGTSYEQYF.

The CDR3 sequence: CASSLSGTPSMNTEAFF. The CDR3 coding sequence is TGTGCCAGCAGTTTATCCGGGACTCCAAGCATGAACACTGAAGCTTTCTTT. The chain has TRBV27 and TRBJ1-1, with D possibly being TRBD1 (5 bases). The germline V and J ends were trimmed by 0 bases and 0 bases, with 14 bases remaining between them. The CDR3 sequence is 17 residues long. Germline assignment: CDR1 MNHEY and CDR2 SMNVEV (reference sequence).

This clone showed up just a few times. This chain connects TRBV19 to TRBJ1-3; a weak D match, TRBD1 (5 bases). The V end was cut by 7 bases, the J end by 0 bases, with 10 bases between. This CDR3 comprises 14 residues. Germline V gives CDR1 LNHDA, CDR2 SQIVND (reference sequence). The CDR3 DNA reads TGTGCCAGTATGGGACTTTTCTCTGGAAACACCATATATTTT. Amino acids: CASMGLFSGNTIYF.

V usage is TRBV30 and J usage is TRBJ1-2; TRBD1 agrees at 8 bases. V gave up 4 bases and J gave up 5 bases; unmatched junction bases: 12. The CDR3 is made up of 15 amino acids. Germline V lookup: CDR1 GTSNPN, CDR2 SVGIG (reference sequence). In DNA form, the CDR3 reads TGTGCCTGGAATCTAAACCCAGGGGGCGCTTATGGCTACACCTTC. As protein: CAWNLNPGGAYGYTF.

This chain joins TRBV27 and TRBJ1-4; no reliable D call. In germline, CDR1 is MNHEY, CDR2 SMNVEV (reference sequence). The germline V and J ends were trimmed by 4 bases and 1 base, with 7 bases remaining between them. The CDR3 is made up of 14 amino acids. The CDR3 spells CASSWAGTNEKLFF. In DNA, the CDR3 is TGTGCCAGCAGTTGGGCGGGAACTAATGAAAAACTGTTTTTT.